This entry lists 7 T cell receptor beta chains sequenced from one sample in a study of cytomegalovirus exposure and HLA in healthy donors. This PCR relied on a set of 60 Vbeta primers and 13 Jbeta primers. The data were produced by immunoSEQ multiplex PCR, yet TCRdb's version contains in-frame clones alone and is incomplete. This sample carries roughly 150,000 clones, approximately 70% of them seen once, and the ten largest clones take around 1.6%. The sample consisted of PBMCs. The receptors shown here come from a human donor in good health.

The CDR3 is CASSPGQGVYIQYF. The CDR3 DNA is TGTGCCAGCAGCCCAGGACAGGGTGTATACATTCAGTACTTC. This sequence joins TRBV5-6 and TRBJ2-4; 8 nucleotides align to TRBD1. Trimming cost V 4 bases and J 8 bases; bases outside gene matches: 8. Germline-derived CDR1 and CDR2 are SGHDT and YYEEEE. The CDR3 runs to 14 residues.

The rearrangement joins TRBV28 to TRBJ1-3; a possible D gene is TRBD1 (5 bases). Germline V lookup: CDR1 MDHEN, CDR2 SYDVKM. The CDR3 contains 17 residues. Trimming cost V 6 bases and J 0 bases, with 18 bases left between them. The CDR3 bases are TGTGCCAGCAGGGGGGGACGATTTTTGGGCTCTGGAAACACCATATATTTT. This sequence encodes CASRGGRFLGSGNTIYF.

The chain joins TRBV29-1 to TRBJ1-1; 8 bases align to TRBD1. Per germline, CDR1 SQVTM and CDR2 ANQGSEA. With V trimmed by 1 base and J by 10 bases, 8 bases remained unmatched. The CDR3 covers 13 residues. CDR3 residues: CSVEGGTGGGAFF. DNA for the CDR3: TGCAGCGTTGAAGGAGGGACAGGCGGCGGAGCTTTCTTT.

The rearrangement links TRBV29-1 to TRBJ2-5; 8 bases line up with TRBD1. The CDR3 spans 12 residues. The J segment lost 5 bases and the V segment lost 7 bases, leaving 6 bases of the junction unmatched. Germline CDR1 is SQVTM and CDR2 is ANQGSEA. CDR3 nucleotides: TGCAGCGAAAGGACAGGGCGGGAGACCCAGTACTTC. It specifies CSERTGRETQYF.

The chain uses TRBV15 and TRBJ2-7, with TRBD1 as a possible D gene (6 bases). V was trimmed by 3 bases and J by 1 base, leaving 7 bases between them. The CDR3 is 13 residues long. Germline CDR1 LNHNV, CDR2 YYDKDF (reference sequence). The CDR3 sequence: CATSRDRSYEQYF. The CDR3 DNA follows: TGTGCCACCAGCAGGGACAGATCCTACGAGCAGTACTTC. The full variable domain, in which reference TRBV15 and TRBJ2-7 provide the parts outside the CDR3, is DAMVIQNPRYQVTQFGKPVTLSCSQTLNHNVMYWYQQKSSQAPKLLFHYYDKDFNNEADTPDNFQSRRPNTSFCFLDIRSPGLGDTAMYLCATSRDRSYEQYFGPGTRLTVT.

This clone was recorded a few times. The CDR3 coding sequence is TGCGCCAGCAAGACTACCGGACAGGGCGATACGCAGTATTTT. It yields the protein CASKTTGQGDTQYF. This chain links TRBV5-1 with TRBJ2-3, with TRBD1 identical over 8 bases. The CDR3 spans 14 residues. V was clipped by 6 bases and J by 6 bases; unmatched bases: 9. Germline assignment: CDR1 SGHRS and CDR2 YFSETQ. The variable domain in full, with the rest retrieved from reference TRBV5-1 and TRBJ2-3, is KAGVTQTPRYLIKTRGQQVTLSCSPISGHRSVSWYQQTPGQGLQFLFEYFSETQRNKGNFPGRFSGRQFSNSRSEMNVSTLELGDSALYLCASKTTGQGDTQYFGPGTRLTVL.

This clone has a handful of counts. The chain has TRBV6-5 and TRBJ1-4; D uncertain. Trimming left V 6 bases short and J 0 bases short, with 8 bases between. Germline-derived CDR1 and CDR2 are MNHEY and SVGAGI. CDR3 length equals 14 residues. CDR3 sequence reads: CASRDGSTNEKLFF. CDR3 nucleotides: TGTGCCAGCAGAGACGGGTCAACTAATGAAAAACTGTTTTTT.